Listed here are 31 T cell receptor beta chains from one sample, sequenced in a study of molecular identifiers for immune sequencing clone quantification. MiXCR, run by TCRdb on the PCR reads, gives a single entry per CDR3 protein. Of about half a million distinct CDR3 sequences listed, roughly a fifth are singletons. The sequencing sample was made of naive CD8+ T cells from blood, with Jurkat cell RNA spiked in. Subset meaning: FACS-sorted CD8+CD4-CCR7+CD45RA+ naive T cells. The receptors derive from a human donor in good health. Some libraries in this study had Jurkat cell RNA spiked in.

This clonotype was observed a single time. The rearrangement uses TRBV9 and TRBJ1-1; D gene unclear. The CDR3 loop spans 13 amino acids. The V gene lost 7 bases and the J gene lost 3 bases, with 13 bases spanning the gap. Germline CDR1 is SGDLS and CDR2 is YYNGEE. CDR3 sequence: CASGSSGDTEAFF. The DNA for the CDR3 is TGTGCCAGCGGGAGCTCCGGGGACACTGAAGCTTTCTTT.

As to this clonotype: A much more abundant neighbour one base away suggests this may be a read error. The rearrangement uses TRBV28 and TRBJ2-5; D unresolved. From germline, CDR1 is MDHEN and CDR2 SYDVKM. Trimming cost V 3 bases and J 4 bases, with 9 bases left between them. The CDR3 contains 13 residues. The CDR3 bases are TGTGCCAGCAGTTTGGCAGCACGAGAGACCCAGTACTTC. Encoded protein: CASSLAARETQYF.

Concerning this clonotype itself: A read error may explain this, as a much larger clone is one base away. J is TRBJ2-3 and V is TRBV12-3 or TRBV12-4; TRBD1 or TRBD2 may be the D gene (5 bases each). This CDR3 is 16 amino acids long. The V end lost 1 base, the J end lost 1 base, and 12 bases lay between the germline ends. The CDR3 sequence: CASSLDGGPRTDTQYF. CDR3 in DNA: TGTGCCAGCAGTTTAGATGGGGGTCCCCGCACAGATACGCAGTATTTT.

This clonotype has more than one count but fewer than ten. The V gene is TRBV6-1, the J gene TRBJ1-1, with a tentative D call TRBD1 (6 bases). The germline V gene has CDR1 MNHNS and CDR2 SASEGT. Trimming cost V 2 bases and J 0 bases, with 10 bases left between them. The CDR3 length is 15 residues. This chain's CDR3 is CASSESTGLNTEAFF. CDR3 in DNA: TGTGCCAGCAGTGAATCGACAGGCTTGAACACTGAAGCTTTCTTT.

The chain combines TRBV11-3 with TRBJ2-7, with TRBD1 identical over 8 bases. Germline V gene data show CDR1 as SGHNT and CDR2 as YENEEA. The CDR3 contains 13 residues. V was clipped by 5 bases and J by 7 bases; unmatched bases: 7. The CDR3 DNA reads TGTGCCAGCAGCCCCATCACAGGGGGAGAGCAGTACTTC. It yields the protein CASSPITGGEQYF.

A few counts support this clonotype. The chain has TRBV12-3 or TRBV12-4 and TRBJ2-2; TRBD1 is a possible D gene (8 bases). The V and J ends lost 7 bases and 2 bases respectively, with 32 bases between them. This CDR3 is built from 21 residues. The CDR3 sequence is CASNFVLGEQGGDRNTGELFF. CDR3 in DNA: TGTGCCAGCAATTTCGTTCTGGGAGAACAGGGGGGGGACAGAAACACCGGGGAGCTGTTTTTT.

This sequence joins TRBV6-2 or TRBV6-3 and TRBJ1-5; D is undetermined. The CDR3 totals 15 residues. The germline V and J ends were trimmed by 5 bases and 2 bases, with 13 bases remaining between them. Germline V gene data show CDR1 as MNHEY and CDR2 as SVGEGT. CDR3 protein: CASSNKGYGNQPQHF. CDR3 in DNA: TGTGCCAGCAGTAACAAAGGCTATGGCAATCAGCCCCAGCATTTT.

The chain uses TRBV6-5 and TRBJ2-1; 8 bases fit TRBD2. Trimming at V came to 9 bases and at J to 7 bases, leaving 11 bases not matched to a gene. Germline V lookup: CDR1 MNHEY, CDR2 SVGAGI. The CDR3 runs to 14 residues. CDR3 sequence: CASSSGLALNEQFF. DNA for the CDR3: TGTGCCAGTTCATCCGGACTAGCATTGAATGAGCAGTTCTTC.

CDR3 sequence: CASSIAGRYEQYF. The DNA for the CDR3 is TGTGCCAGTAGTATCGCAGGGAGGTACGAGCAGTACTTC. J is TRBJ2-7 and V is TRBV19; a possible D gene is TRBD2 (6 bases). Germline loops: CDR1 LNHDA, CDR2 SQIVND (reference sequence). V lost 3 bases to trimming and J lost 4 bases, with 10 bases between them. The CDR3 loop spans 13 amino acids. The full variable domain, with the rest looked up from reference TRBV19 and TRBJ2-7, is DGGITQSPKYLFRKEGQNVTLSCEQNLNHDAMYWYRQDPGQGLRLIYYSQIVNDFQKGDIAEGYSVSREKKESFPLTVTSAQKNPTAFYLCASSIAGRYEQYFGPGTRLTVT.

This clonotype was counted at least ten times. The chain combines TRBV29-1 with TRBJ2-7; D is unclear. Trimming pared 3 bases from V and 2 bases from J, leaving 11 bases between. Germline V CDR1 and CDR2: SQVTM, ANQGSEA. The CDR3 is made up of 13 amino acids. In DNA form, the CDR3 reads TGCAGCGTTGAGGGTGACACCCCCTACGAGCAGTACTTC. Translating it yields CSVEGDTPYEQYF.

This clonotype showed up many times. The chain has TRBV4-1 and TRBJ2-3; TRBD2 matches at 7 bases. CDR1 MGHRA and CDR2 YSYEKL come from the germline V gene. The CDR3 consists of 16 residues. Trimming removed 0 bases from V and 2 bases from J; junction bases left unmatched: 5. In nucleotides, the CDR3 is TGCGCCAGCAGCCAAGAAGGGCGGGGGTTCACAGATACGCAGTATTTT. It specifies CASSQEGRGFTDTQYF.

The V and J genes are TRBV10-2 and TRBJ1-5; D not resolved. V was pared by 3 bases and J by 0 bases, with 9 bases between. The CDR3 length is 15 residues. The germline V gene encodes CDR1 WSHSY and CDR2 SAAADI. Written as DNA, the CDR3 is TGCGCCAGCAGTGAATACAGTATTAGCAATCAGCCCCAGCATTTT. It specifies CASSEYSISNQPQHF.

The V call is TRBV7-3, the J call TRBJ2-1; 8 nucleotides line up with TRBD2. CDR3 length: 16 amino acids. V lost 2 bases, J lost 3 bases, and 6 bases stayed unmatched. Germline V lookup: CDR1 SGHTA, CDR2 FQGTGA. Here the CDR3 reads CASSLLAGGFYNEQFF. CDR3 nucleotide sequence: TGTGCCAGCAGCTTACTGGCGGGAGGATTCTACAATGAGCAGTTCTTC.

The chain uses TRBV10-2 and TRBJ2-7; TRBD2 is a possible D gene (6 bases). V lost 1 base and J lost 7, with 14 bases in between. Germline V gene sequence: CDR1 WSHSY, CDR2 SAAADI. The CDR3 consists of 14 residues. The CDR3 loop is CASSEFDRGGEQYF. CDR3 DNA sequence: TGCGCCAGCAGTGAGTTTGACCGTGGAGGGGAGCAGTACTTC.

This clonotype has a count of ten or more. One end of the junction does not line up with germline, which may come from a read error. The J gene is TRBJ1-1, the V gene TRBV12-3 or TRBV12-4; TRBD1 agrees at 7 bases. The CDR3 runs 14 residues. This CDR3 reads CASSLGQLNTEAFF. CDR3 DNA: TGCGCCAGCAGCTTGGGACAGCTGAACACTGAAGCTTTCTTT.

This clonotype was picked up many times. This CDR3 is CASSLGYQPQHF. The CDR3 region has the DNA TGTGCCAGCAGCTTAGGGTATCAGCCCCAGCATTTT. The rearrangement links TRBV13 to TRBJ1-5; no firm D call. Per germline, CDR1 PRHDT and CDR2 FYEKMQ (reference sequence). This CDR3 has 12 amino acids. The V gene lost 0 bases and the J gene lost 5 bases, with 2 bases spanning the gap.

Worth noting for this clonotype: A much larger clone lies a single base off, so this may be a read error. The chain combines TRBV7-9 with TRBJ2-7; TRBD1 matches 7 bases. V shed 5 bases, J shed 6 bases, and the junction held 16 bases outside the gene matches. The CDR3 length is 16 residues. In germline, CDR1 is SEHNR, CDR2 FQNEAQ (reference sequence). CDR3 in amino acids: CASSPPNTGAGGEQYF. The CDR3, as DNA: TGTGCCAGCAGCCCCCCGAATACAGGGGCAGGCGGCGAGCAGTACTTC.

This clonotype was seen repeatedly, ten times or more. The rearrangement uses TRBV6-2 or TRBV6-3 and TRBJ1-1; D is possibly TRBD1 (6 bases). There are 16 residues in the CDR3. Per the germline V gene, CDR1 is MNHEY and CDR2 is SVGEGT. Trimming took 8 bases from V and 6 from J, leaving 25 bases between them. CDR3 coding DNA: TGTGCCAGCTCCGCCCCGGGACACTCTCTTTCTGCTGAAGCTTTCTTT. Amino acid sequence: CASSAPGHSLSAEAFF.

This clonotype was counted ten times or more. The chain uses TRBV30 and TRBJ1-5, with D uncertain. Germline V gene sequence: CDR1 GTSNPN, CDR2 SVGIG (reference sequence). Trimming removed 5 bases at V and 15 bases at J, with 14 bases between. The CDR3 consists of 10 residues. CDR3: CAWVRADLHF. The DNA of the CDR3 is TGTGCCTGGGTTAGGGCCGACCTGCATTTT.

A note on this clonotype: This could be a read error, since a much larger clone is one nucleotide away. J is TRBJ2-7 and V is TRBV5-3, with TRBD2 matching over 11 bases. TRBV5-3 is an ORF; its function is uncertain. The CDR3 covers 14 residues. Trimming removed 8 bases from V and 6 bases from J; junction bases left unmatched: 10. For the CDR3, the DNA is TGTGCCAGCAGCATAGGACTAGCGGGCTGCGAGCAGTACTTC. Translating it yields CASSIGLAGCEQYF.

This clonotype was seen ten or more times. The J gene is TRBJ1-1, the V gene TRBV5-6; perhaps TRBD1 as D (5 bases). Germline CDR1 reads SGHDT; CDR2 reads YYEEEE. V was trimmed by 2 bases and J by 0 bases, leaving 17 bases between them. The CDR3 consists of 17 residues. The DNA of the CDR3 is TGTGCCAGCAGCTTCGGGGCCACGGGATTCATGAACACTGAAGCTTTCTTT. Translating it yields CASSFGATGFMNTEAFF.

With respect to this clonotype: A clone one base away is much larger, so this may be a read error. This chain uses TRBV29-1 with TRBJ2-3, with 7 bases fitting TRBD2. Germline CDR1 SQVTM, CDR2 ANQGSEA. Germline trimming cut 6 bases from V and 4 bases from J; bases unmatched to any gene: 13. The CDR3 is 15 amino acids. This CDR3 is CSVIRRGGSADTQYF. CDR3 bases: TGCAGCGTAATTCGACGCGGCGGGAGTGCAGATACGCAGTATTTT.

The chain uses TRBV3-1 and TRBJ1-6; D gene unclear. Per the germline V gene, CDR1 is LGHDT and CDR2 is YNNKEL (reference sequence). This CDR3 has 14 residues. Deletions cut 0 bases from V and 8 bases from J, with 8 bases between. The CDR3 sequence: CASSQDSSYSPLHF. The CDR3, as DNA: TGTGCCAGCAGCCAAGATTCGTCCTATTCACCCCTCCACTTT.

This clonotype was counted many times. V gene TRBV7-9 combines with J gene TRBJ1-2; D uncertain. Trimming pared 5 bases from V and 5 bases from J, leaving 18 bases between. The CDR3 length is 15 residues. The V gene's germline CDR1 is SEHNR and CDR2 FQNEAQ (reference sequence). The CDR3 DNA sequence: TGTGCCAGCAGCCCGTATACCGCCATTTGGTATGGCTACACCTTC. Translated: CASSPYTAIWYGYTF.

The sample holds many counts of this clonotype. Here the CDR3 reads CASSHDGSSTDTQYF. In DNA, the CDR3 is TGTGCCAGCAGCCACGACGGTTCTAGCACAGATACGCAGTATTTT. V usage is TRBV12-3 or TRBV12-4 and J usage is TRBJ2-3; no firm D call. The ends were cut back, 6 bases at V and 0 bases at J, with 13 bases in the middle. The CDR3 sequence is 15 residues long.

This chain uses TRBV5-1 with TRBJ1-2, with 8 nucleotides matching TRBD1. Germline values: CDR1 SGHRS, CDR2 YFSETQ. The CDR3 extends over 15 amino acids. Trimming removed 0 bases from V and 8 bases from J; junction bases left unmatched: 9. The CDR3 DNA is TGCGCCAGCAGCTTGGCCCAGACAGGGGATTACGGCTACACCTTC. It is translated as CASSLAQTGDYGYTF.

This clonotype was seen more than once but under ten times. V is TRBV29-1 and J is TRBJ2-1; no reliable D call. Germline-derived CDR1 and CDR2 are SQVTM and ANQGSEA. The CDR3 is made up of 14 amino acids. Trimming took off 0 bases at V and 5 bases at J, with 11 bases between the two ends. In nucleotides, the CDR3 is TGCAGCGTTGAAGATGAGAAGGATAACAATGAGCAGTTCTTC. Protein sequence: CSVEDEKDNNEQFF.

The chain combines TRBV5-1 with TRBJ2-2; D is unresolved. CDR1 is SGHRS and CDR2 is YFSETQ in the germline V gene. This CDR3 is 18 amino acids long. Trimming took 0 bases from V and 0 from J, leaving 15 bases between them. The CDR3 sequence is CASSLVVLAGSNTGELFF. The CDR3, as DNA: TGCGCCAGCAGCTTGGTAGTTTTGGCAGGCTCGAACACCGGGGAGCTGTTTTTT. The entire variable domain, with the rest obtained from reference TRBV5-1 and TRBJ2-2, is as follows: KAGVTQTPRYLIKTRGQQVTLSCSPISGHRSVSWYQQTPGQGLQFLFEYFSETQRNKGNFPGRFSGRQFSNSRSEMNVSTLELGDSALYLCASSLVVLAGSNTGELFFGEGSRLTVL.

The table lists this clonotype with a few counts. The rearrangement joins TRBV20-1 to TRBJ1-1; D not certain. The CDR3 covers 15 residues. CDR1 is DFQATT and CDR2 is SNEGSKA in the germline V gene (reference sequence). Between the trimmed V and J ends, which lost 0 bases and 3 bases, there was a span of 14 bases. The DNA of the CDR3 is TGCAGTGCTAGAGACACTCCGGATCGGGACACTGAAGCTTTCTTT. It translates to CSARDTPDRDTEAFF.

Remarks on this clonotype: This CDR3 fails to terminate in the conserved phenylalanine or tryptophan, so it likely reflects a read error. In nucleotides, the CDR3 is TGTGCCTGGAACCATCTACAGCTCCAGAACACTGAAGCTTTCCTT. Translating it yields CAWNHLQLQNTEAFL. The gene calls are TRBV30 and TRBJ1-1; D gene uncertain. This CDR3 is built from 15 residues. V was pared by 4 bases and J by 1 base, with 16 bases between. The germline CDR1 and CDR2 sequences are GTSNPN and SVGIG (reference sequence).

As to this clonotype: Because it lacks the conserved phenylalanine or tryptophan at the end, this CDR3 is likely a read error. The chain has TRBV24-1 and TRBJ2-7; D remains unclear. In germline, CDR1 is KGHDR, CDR2 SFDVKD. The CDR3 has 14 amino acids. V lost 12 bases and J 3 bases, leaving 20 bases between the germline ends. CDR3 DNA sequence: TGTGCCCCTCCGCGACAACGAGTCGGCTACGAGCAGTACTAC. Protein: CAPPRQRVGYEQYY.